Below, 3 T cell receptor beta chains from the same sample are listed, as sequenced in a study of response to subunit inactivated influenza vaccine. One entry per CDR3 protein results from TCRdb running MiXCR on the RT-PCR reads. The sample consists of about 830,000 distinct CDR3 sequences, around a sixth of them appearing once. Source: PBMCs from blood, taken around 5 days after vaccination. Receptors were obtained from a man aged 50 to 59 who received an inactivated influenza vaccine.

This clonotype was recorded a few times. This chain's CDR3 is CASTPLGGDEQYF. The DNA of the CDR3 is TGTGCCAGCACTCCTTTGGGGGGTGACGAGCAGTACTTC. The chain is built from TRBV27 and TRBJ2-7; a weak D match, TRBD2 (6 bases). Trimming stripped 7 bases from V and 5 bases from J, with 15 bases between. The CDR3 is 13 residues long. CDR1 is MNHEY, CDR2 SMNVEV, per germline (reference sequence).

The J gene is TRBJ2-5, the V gene TRBV3-1; D gene unclear. Trimming stripped 1 base from V and 2 bases from J, with 8 bases between. This CDR3 has 14 residues. The V gene's germline CDR1 is LGHDT and CDR2 YNNKEL (reference sequence). The CDR3 bases are TGTGCCAGCAGCCAAGGCCACGGACAAGAGACCCAGTACTTC. Protein: CASSQGHGQETQYF.

This clonotype appeared many times. The rearrangement links TRBV10-3 to TRBJ2-1; D gene unclear. V was trimmed by 4 bases and J by 3 bases, leaving 7 bases between them. Germline V CDR1 and CDR2: ENHRY, SYGVKD. The CDR3 contains 13 residues. CDR3 DNA sequence: TGTGCCATCAGTGTCAACAGCTACAATGAGCAGTTCTTC. It is translated as CAISVNSYNEQFF.